A single sample gave rise to the 7 T cell receptor beta chains below, sequenced in a study of beta chain features in type 1 diabetes. Expressed TCRB transcripts were sequenced, since all the RNA that had been isolated was reverse transcribed. The repertoire was sequenced with immunoSEQ multiplex PCR; TCRdb's copy has only in-frame clones and lacks some. The data contain a few hundred thousand clones, 25% to 35% of them singletons. The source material was central memory CD4+ T cells from blood. These receptors were collected from a young man in good health.

This clone has only a few counts. The gene calls are TRBV14 and TRBJ1-1; D gene uncertain. CDR1 is SGHDN and CDR2 is FVKESK in the germline V gene. V shed 6 bases and J shed 2 bases, with 16 bases lying between them. CDR3 size: 15 residues. CDR3 coding DNA: TGTGCCAGCAGGTCGACCCGCGGGTATAACACTGAAGCTTTCTTT. Protein product: CASRSTRGYNTEAFF.

The CDR3 spells CASTGTGGAYEQYF. Here the CDR3 DNA reads TGTGCCAGCACCGGGACAGGGGGGGCCTACGAGCAGTACTTC. J is TRBJ2-7 and V is TRBV6-5; 11 positions agree with TRBD1. CDR3 length: 14 amino acids. The germline V gene has CDR1 MNHEY and CDR2 SVGAGI. The ends lost 7 bases at V and 2 bases at J; junction bases unmatched: 4.

This rearrangement joins TRBV4-2 to TRBJ2-2; the D gene could be TRBD1 or TRBD2 (6 bases each). Trimming cost V 4 bases and J 2 bases, with 14 bases left between them. Looked up from germline, CDR1 is LGHNA and CDR2 is YNFKEQ. The CDR3 runs to 16 residues. This CDR3 is CASSRSSGANTGELFF. Written as DNA, the CDR3 is TGTGCCAGCAGCCGGTCCTCGGGGGCTAACACCGGGGAGCTGTTTTTT.

CDR3 sequence (DNA): TGTGCCTGGAGTGCTTTGGGGCCGGAAGAGACCCAGTACTTC. Encoded protein: CAWSALGPEETQYF. This chain uses TRBV30 with TRBJ2-5, with D perhaps matching TRBD1 (5 bases). This CDR3 comprises 14 residues. Germline V gene lookup returns CDR1 GTSNPN and CDR2 SVGIG (reference sequence). Trimming took 1 base from V and 3 from J, leaving 12 bases between them.

V and J are TRBV9 and TRBJ2-1; 9 nucleotides agree with TRBD2. This CDR3 comprises 15 residues. Germline assignment: CDR1 SGDLS and CDR2 YYNGEE. The ends lost 2 bases at V and 5 bases at J; junction bases unmatched: 5. CDR3 in amino acids: CASSVGTSSDNEQFF. DNA for the CDR3: TGTGCCAGCAGCGTGGGGACTAGCTCTGACAATGAGCAGTTCTTC.

The CDR3 nucleotides are TGTGCCAGCGGGGCTGACTACGAGCAGTACTTC. Amino acids: CASGADYEQYF. The chain joins TRBV2 to TRBJ2-7; possible D gene TRBD1, 5 bases. Germline V CDR1 and CDR2: SNHLY, FYNNEI. The CDR3 runs 11 residues. V lost 8 bases, J lost 3 bases, and 8 bases lay in between.

This chain joins TRBV6-5 and TRBJ2-1, with a possible D match to TRBD2 (5 bases). This CDR3 region has 15 residues. V lost 6 bases and J 5 bases, leaving 17 bases between the germline ends. Germline assignment: CDR1 MNHEY and CDR2 SVGAGI. The CDR3 loop reads CASSTTRNLNNEQFF. CDR3 coding DNA: TGTGCCAGCAGCACAACTAGGAACCTAAACAATGAGCAGTTCTTC.